The clone carrying this T cell receptor beta chain was seen a handful of times. What it recognizes is unknown. The data belong to a study of blood T cells in healthy people across ages. Study outcomes and limitations: Estimated diversity that came from one million T cells was considered an underestimate. The long-lived group displayed more naive CD4+ cells, plus higher diversity, than the aged donors did.

Sample-barcoded 5' priming and a J-beta primer mix drove a second PCR of roughly 6 to 12 cycles. All cDNA molecules were each tagged by a template-switch adaptor with 12 random nucleotides. TCRdb re-called the 5' RACE reads through MiXCR, storing one row per CDR3 protein. The sample consists of roughly 830,000 distinct CDR3 sequences, under 80% of them appearing once. This clonotype was obtained from a young man in good health. Specimen: blood.

The CDR3 loop reads CASSLGGWNEQFF. In DNA form, the CDR3 reads TGTGCCAGCAGCTTAGGGGGATGGAATGAGCAGTTCTTC. The J gene is TRBJ2-1, the V gene TRBV7-2; no reliable D call. The germline gives CDR1 SGHTA, CDR2 FQGNSA. The CDR3 totals 13 residues. Trimming removed 1 base from V and 7 bases from J, with 8 bases in between.